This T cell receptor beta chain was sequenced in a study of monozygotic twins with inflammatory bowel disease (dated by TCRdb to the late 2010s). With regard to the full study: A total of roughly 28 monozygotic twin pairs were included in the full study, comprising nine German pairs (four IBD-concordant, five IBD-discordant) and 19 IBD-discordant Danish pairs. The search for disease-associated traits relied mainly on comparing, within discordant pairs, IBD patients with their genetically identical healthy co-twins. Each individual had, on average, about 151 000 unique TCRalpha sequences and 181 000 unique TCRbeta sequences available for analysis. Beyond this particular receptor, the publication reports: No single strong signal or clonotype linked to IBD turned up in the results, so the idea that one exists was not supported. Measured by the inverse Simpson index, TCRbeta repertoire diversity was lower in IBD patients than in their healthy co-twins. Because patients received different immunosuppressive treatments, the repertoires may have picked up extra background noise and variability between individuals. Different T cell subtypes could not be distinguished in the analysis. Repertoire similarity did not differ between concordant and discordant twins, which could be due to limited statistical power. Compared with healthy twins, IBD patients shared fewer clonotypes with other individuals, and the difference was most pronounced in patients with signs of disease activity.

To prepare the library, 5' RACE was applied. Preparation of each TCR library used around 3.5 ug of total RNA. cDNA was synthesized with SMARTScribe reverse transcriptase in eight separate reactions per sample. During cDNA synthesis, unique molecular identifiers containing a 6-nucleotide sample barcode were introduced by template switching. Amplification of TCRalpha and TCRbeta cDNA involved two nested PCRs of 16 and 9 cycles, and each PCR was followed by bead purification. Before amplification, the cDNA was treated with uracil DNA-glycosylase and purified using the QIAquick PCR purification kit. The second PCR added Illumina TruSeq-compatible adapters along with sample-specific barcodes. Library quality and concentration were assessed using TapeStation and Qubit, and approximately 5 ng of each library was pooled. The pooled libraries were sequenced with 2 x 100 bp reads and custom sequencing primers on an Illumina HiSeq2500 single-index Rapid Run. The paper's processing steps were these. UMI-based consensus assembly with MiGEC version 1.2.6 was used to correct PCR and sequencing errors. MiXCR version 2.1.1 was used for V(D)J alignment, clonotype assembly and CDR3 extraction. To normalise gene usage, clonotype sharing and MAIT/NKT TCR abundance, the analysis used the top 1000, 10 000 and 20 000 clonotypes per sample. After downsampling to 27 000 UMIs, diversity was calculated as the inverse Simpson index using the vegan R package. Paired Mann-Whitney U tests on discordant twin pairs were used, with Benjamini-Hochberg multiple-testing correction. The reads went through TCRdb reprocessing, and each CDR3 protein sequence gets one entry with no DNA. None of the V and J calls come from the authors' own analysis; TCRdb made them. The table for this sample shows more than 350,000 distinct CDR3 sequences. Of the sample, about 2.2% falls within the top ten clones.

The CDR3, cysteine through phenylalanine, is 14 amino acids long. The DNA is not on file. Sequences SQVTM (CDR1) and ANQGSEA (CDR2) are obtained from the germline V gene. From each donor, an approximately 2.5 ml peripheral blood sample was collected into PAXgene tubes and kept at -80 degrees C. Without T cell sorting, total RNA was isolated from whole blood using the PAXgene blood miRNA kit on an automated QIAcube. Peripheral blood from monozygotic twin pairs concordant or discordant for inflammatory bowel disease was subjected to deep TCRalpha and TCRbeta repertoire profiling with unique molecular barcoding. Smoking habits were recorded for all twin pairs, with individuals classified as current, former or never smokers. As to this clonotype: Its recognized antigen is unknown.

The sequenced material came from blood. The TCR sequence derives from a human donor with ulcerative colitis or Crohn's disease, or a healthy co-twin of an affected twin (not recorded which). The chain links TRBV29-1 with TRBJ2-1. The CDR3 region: CSVDRGAPYNEQFF.